This T cell receptor (beta chain) was documented in a study of radiotherapy plus CTLA-4 blockade in lung cancer. Study findings and constraints: In blood, after radiotherapy plus ipilimumab, tumor-derived TCR clones expanded.

As concerns this clone: The antigen is not known.

CDR3 length: 17 amino acids. V trimming: 1 base; J trimming: 2 bases; junction bases outside the gene matches: 8. Per germline, CDR1 LGHNA and CDR2 YNFKEQ. Method: immunoSEQ multiplex PCR; TCRdb's copy keeps in-frame clones and lacks some. The sample yields 100,000 to 150,000 clones, 65% to 85% seen once. The chain recombines TRBV4-2 with TRBJ1-1; 9 bases are shared with TRBD1. This sequence originates from a human donor with non-small cell lung cancer who had a partial response to radiotherapy plus ipilimumab. The sequencing here drew on peripheral blood, taken from a patient treated with radiotherapy plus ipilimumab. The CDR3 region has the DNA TGTGCCAGCAGCCAAGTTGGACAGGGGCCCGTAAACACTGAAGCTTTCTTT. This codes for CASSQVGQGPVNTEAFF.